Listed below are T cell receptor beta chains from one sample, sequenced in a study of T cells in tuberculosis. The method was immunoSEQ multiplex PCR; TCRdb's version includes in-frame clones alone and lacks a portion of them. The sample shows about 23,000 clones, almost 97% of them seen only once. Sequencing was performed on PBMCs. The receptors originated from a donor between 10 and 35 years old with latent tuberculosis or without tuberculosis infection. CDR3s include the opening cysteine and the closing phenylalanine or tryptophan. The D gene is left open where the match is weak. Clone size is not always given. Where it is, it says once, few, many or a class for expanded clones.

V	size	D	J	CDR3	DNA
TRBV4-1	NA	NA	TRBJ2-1	CASSQGNGGSDEQFF	TGCGCCAGCAGCCAAGGCAACGGGGGATCGGATGAGCAGTTCTTC
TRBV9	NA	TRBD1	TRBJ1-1	CASSGFTTGDTEAFF	TGTGCCAGCAGCGGTTTTACGACAGGGGACACTGAAGCTTTCTTT
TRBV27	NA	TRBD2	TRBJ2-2	CASSRGTSVGELFF	TGTGCCAGCAGTCGCGGGACTAGCGTCGGGGAGCTGTTTTTT
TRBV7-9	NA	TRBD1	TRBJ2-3	CASSLADRGAQYF	TGTGCCAGCAGCTTAGCAGACAGGGGGGCGCAGTATTTT
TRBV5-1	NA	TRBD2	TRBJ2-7	CASSLEGLTYEQYF	TGCGCCAGCAGCTTGGAGGGACTAACCTACGAGCAGTACTTC
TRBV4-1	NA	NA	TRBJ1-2	CASSQALANLYGYTF	TGCGCCAGCAGCCAAGCATTAGCTAACCTCTATGGCTACACCTTC
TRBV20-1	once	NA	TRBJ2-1	CSAGGDNEQFF	TGCAGTGCCGGGGGAGACAATGAGCAGTTCTTC
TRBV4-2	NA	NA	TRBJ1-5	CASSQASQHF	TGTGCCAGCAGCCAAGCGTCCCAGCATTTT
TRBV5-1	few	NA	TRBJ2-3	CASAQGNTQYF	TGCGCCAGCGCACAGGGTAATACGCAGTATTTT
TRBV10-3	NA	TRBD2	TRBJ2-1	CAISESRTSGTNEQFF	TGTGCCATCAGTGAGTCGAGGACTAGCGGGACCAATGAGCAGTTCTTC
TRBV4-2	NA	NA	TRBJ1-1	CASSHRGNTEAFF	TGTGCCAGCAGCCATCGAGGGAACACTGAAGCTTTCTTT
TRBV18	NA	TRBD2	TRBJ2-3	CASIPGLAVDTQYF	TGTGCCAGCATCCCAGGACTAGCGGTCGATACGCAGTATTTT
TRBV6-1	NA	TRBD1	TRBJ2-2	CASSLTGAGGELFF	TGTGCCAGCTCCCTGACAGGGGCCGGCGGGGAGCTGTTTTTT
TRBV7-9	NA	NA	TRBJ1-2	CASRKAGGAREGFNYGYTF	TGTGCCAGCAGAAAGGCTGGGGGGGCGCGTGAGGGCTTTAACTATGGCTACACCTTC
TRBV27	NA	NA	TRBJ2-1	CASSRSYYEQFF	TGTGCCAGCAGTCGATCCTACTATGAGCAGTTCTTC
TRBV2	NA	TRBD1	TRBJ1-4	CASSAGTVYEKLFF	TGTGCCAGCAGCGCCGGGACAGTCTATGAAAAACTGTTTTTT
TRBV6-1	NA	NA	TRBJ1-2	CASSLATNYGYTF	TGTGCCAGCAGTTTAGCTACTAACTATGGCTACACCTTC
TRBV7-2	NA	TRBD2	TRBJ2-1	CASSLRWEGEQFF	TGTGCCAGCAGCTTAAGGTGGGAGGGGGAGCAGTTCTTC
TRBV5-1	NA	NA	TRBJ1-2	CASSLWGRRERAYGYTF	TGCGCCAGCAGCTTGTGGGGTAGGCGGGAGCGGGCCTATGGCTACACCTTC
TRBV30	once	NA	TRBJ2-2	CAWSGGNTGELFF	TGTGCCTGGAGTGGAGGGAACACCGGGGAGCTGTTTTTT
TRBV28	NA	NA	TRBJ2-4	CASRDSLAKNIQYF	TGTGCCAGCAGGGACAGTTTAGCCAAAAACATTCAGTACTTC
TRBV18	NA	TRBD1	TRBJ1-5	CASSPPGGLTGVNQPQHF	TGTGCCAGCTCACCACCGGGGGGATTGACAGGGGTGAATCAGCCCCAGCATTTT
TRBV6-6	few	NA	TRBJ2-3	CASSPLGTSTDTQYF	TGTGCCAGCAGCCCGTTGGGGACTAGCACAGATACGCAGTATTTT
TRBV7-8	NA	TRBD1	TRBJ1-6	CASSPRQGVRSPLHF	TGTGCCAGCAGCCCCCGACAGGGGGTAAGGTCACCCCTCCACTTT
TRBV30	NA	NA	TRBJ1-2	CAWSPTGFRGYTF	TGTGCCTGGAGTCCTACAGGGTTTAGGGGCTACACCTTC
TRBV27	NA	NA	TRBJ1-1	CASSLQGGRTEAFF	TGTGCCAGCAGTTTACAGGGAGGGCGGACTGAAGCTTTCTTT
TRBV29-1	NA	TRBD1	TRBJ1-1	CSVAGVWVTGGTEAFF	TGCAGCGTTGCTGGCGTATGGGTTACAGGGGGCACTGAAGCTTTCTTT
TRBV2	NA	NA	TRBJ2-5	CASSEVRGQETQYF	TGTGCCAGCAGTGAAGTGAGAGGTCAAGAGACCCAGTACTTC
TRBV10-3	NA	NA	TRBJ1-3	CAISPRGPSGNTIYF	TGTGCCATCAGCCCTCGGGGTCCCTCTGGAAACACCATATATTTT
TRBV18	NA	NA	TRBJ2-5	CASSRRGRETQYF	TGTGCCAGCTCACGAAGGGGTCGGGAGACCCAGTACTTC
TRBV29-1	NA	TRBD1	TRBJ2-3	CSVDQGQKDTQYF	TGCAGCGTTGATCAGGGACAGAAAGATACGCAGTATTTT
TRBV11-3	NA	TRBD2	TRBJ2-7	CASSFGLAGVNSYEQYF	TGTGCCAGCAGCTTTGGACTAGCGGGAGTTAATTCCTACGAGCAGTACTTC
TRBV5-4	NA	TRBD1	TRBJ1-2	CASSLRQGDGYTF	TGTGCCAGCAGCTTGAGGCAGGGGGATGGCTACACCTTC
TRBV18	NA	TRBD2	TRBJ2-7	CASSPLGEPGGPEQYF	TGTGCCAGCTCACCCCTCGGGGAGCCGGGGGGACCCGAGCAGTACTTC
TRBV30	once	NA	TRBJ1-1	CASSRRGTEAFF	TGTGCCTCCTCAAGGCGGGGCACTGAAGCTTTCTTT
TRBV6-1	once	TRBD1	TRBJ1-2	CAIRLDRGHGGYTF	TGTGCCATCCGCTTAGACAGGGGGCATGGTGGCTACACCTTC
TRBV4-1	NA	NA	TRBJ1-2	CASSQGAGYTF	TGCGCCAGCAGCCAAGGGGCCGGCTACACCTTC
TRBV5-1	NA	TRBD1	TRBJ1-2	CASSSTGGVGRLYGYTF	TGCGCCAGCAGCTCCACAGGGGGCGTCGGACGCCTCTATGGCTACACCTTC
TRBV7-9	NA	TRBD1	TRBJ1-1	CASRPTDTGGLLAFF	TGTGCCAGCAGACCAACCGACACAGGGGGCCTGTTGGCTTTCTTT
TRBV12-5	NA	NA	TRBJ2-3	CASGLVWSFGDTQYF	TGTGCTAGTGGTTTGGTATGGAGTTTTGGGGATACGCAGTATTTT
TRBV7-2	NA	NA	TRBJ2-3	CASSVSRDSTPDTQYF	TGTGCCAGCAGCGTTTCCCGGGACTCAACCCCGGATACGCAGTATTTT
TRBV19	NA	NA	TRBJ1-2	CASNYGGAYTF	TGTGCCAGTAATTACGGGGGAGCCTACACCTTC
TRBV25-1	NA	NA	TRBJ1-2	CASSVPTAGYTF	TGTGCCAGCAGTGTCCCGACAGCCGGCTACACCTTC
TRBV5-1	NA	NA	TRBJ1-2	CASSPGGRSVYGYTF	TGCGCCAGCAGCCCCGGGGGACGGTCCGTCTATGGCTACACCTTC
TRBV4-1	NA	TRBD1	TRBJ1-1	CASSQPPDRAGNTEAFF	TGCGCCAGCAGCCAACCCCCGGACAGGGCCGGGAACACTGAAGCTTTCTTT
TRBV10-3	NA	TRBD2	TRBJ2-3	CAISLGLAGGGDTQYF	TGTGCCATCAGTTTGGGACTAGCGGGAGGAGGGGATACGCAGTATTTT
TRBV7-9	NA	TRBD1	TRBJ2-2	CASSLRDRGQNTGELFF	TGTGCCAGCAGCCTCCGGGACAGGGGGCAGAACACCGGGGAGCTGTTTTTT
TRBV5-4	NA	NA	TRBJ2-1	CASSLPRVGEVEQFF	TGTGCCAGCAGCTTGCCCAGGGTTGGCGAGGTTGAGCAGTTCTTC
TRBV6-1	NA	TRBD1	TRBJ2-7	CASRMGQGASYEQYF	TGTGCCAGCCGTATGGGACAGGGGGCCTCCTACGAGCAGTACTTC
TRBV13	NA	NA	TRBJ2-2	CASSSPSSPSVRDTGELFF	TGTGCCAGCAGCTCCCCCTCGAGCCCCTCTGTTCGGGACACCGGGGAGCTGTTTTTT
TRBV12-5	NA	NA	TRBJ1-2	CASGLVRGTEGYTF	TGTGCTAGTGGTTTGGTACGGGGGACGGAAGGCTACACCTTC
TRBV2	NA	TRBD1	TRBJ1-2	CASSGPQGKLNYGYTF	TGTGCCAGCAGTGGTCCACAGGGGAAACTCAACTATGGCTACACCTTC
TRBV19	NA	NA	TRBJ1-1	CASSIPRGTEAFF	TGTGCCAGTAGTATACCCAGGGGCACTGAAGCTTTCTTT
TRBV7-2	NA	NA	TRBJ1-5	CASSLTNQPQHF	TGTGCCAGCAGCCTCACTAATCAGCCCCAGCATTTT
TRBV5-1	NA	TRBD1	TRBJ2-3	CASSLQGGTDTQYF	TGCGCCAGCAGCCTACAGGGGGGCACAGATACGCAGTATTTT
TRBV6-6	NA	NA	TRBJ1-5	CASSYSDGKNQPQHF	TGTGCCAGCAGTTACTCGGACGGGAAAAATCAGCCCCAGCATTTT
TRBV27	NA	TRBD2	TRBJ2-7	CASGFPSGSRYEQYF	TGTGCCAGCGGATTCCCTAGCGGGAGTAGGTACGAGCAGTACTTC
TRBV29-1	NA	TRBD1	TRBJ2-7	CSVDQGAMNEQYF	TGCAGCGTTGACCAGGGGGCAATGAACGAGCAGTACTTC
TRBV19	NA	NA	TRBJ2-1	CASSLVGDEQFF	TGTGCCAGTAGCCTAGTAGGGGATGAGCAGTTCTTC
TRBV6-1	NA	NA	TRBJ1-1	CASSEVRNTEAFF	TGTGCCAGCAGTGAGGTTAGGAACACTGAAGCTTTCTTT